The 4 T cell receptor beta chains reported below all come from one sample, sequenced in a study of molecular identifiers for immune sequencing clone quantification. TCRdb reprocessed the PCR reads with MiXCR, giving one entry per CDR3 protein. The sample has 7,500 to 10,000 distinct CDR3 sequences; roughly 19% are singletons. The source material was naive CD8+ T cells from blood, with Jurkat cell RNA spiked in. The subset here: FACS-sorted CD8+CD4-CCR7+CD45RA+ naive T cells. The receptors stem from a human donor in good health. Some libraries in this study had Jurkat cell RNA spiked in.

At least ten counts were recorded for this clonotype. V gene TRBV10-3 combines with J gene TRBJ1-1; 10 bases agree with TRBD1. The CDR3 is 15 residues long. Germline values: CDR1 ENHRY, CDR2 SYGVKD. V gave up 2 bases and J gave up 8 bases; unmatched junction bases: 8. DNA of the CDR3: TGTGCCATCAGTGAGGGGACAGGGGCTATGGTAGAAGCTTTCTTT. Translating gives CAISEGTGAMVEAFF.

By share, this clonotype ranks as medium-sized (0.01 to 0.1%). The genes are TRBV19 and TRBJ2-3; 9 bases fit TRBD1. The CDR3 sequence is 16 residues long. Germline loops: CDR1 LNHDA, CDR2 SQIVND (reference sequence). V dropped 3 bases and J dropped 0; count of bases not matched to a gene: 4. The CDR3 region is CASSIGQGPSTDTQYF. CDR3 sequence (DNA): TGTGCCAGTAGTATCGGACAGGGGCCTAGCACAGATACGCAGTATTTT.

This clonotype is categorized as medium-sized. This sequence joins TRBV6-1 and TRBJ2-7; 8 bases map to TRBD2. CDR3 length: 16 residues. Germline V gene lookup returns CDR1 MNHNS and CDR2 SASEGT. The V segment lost 4 bases and the J segment 0 bases; nucleotides outside the gene matches: 8. CDR3 region: CASSGLTSASSYEQYF. CDR3 sequence (DNA): TGTGCCAGCAGTGGCCTGACTAGCGCCAGCTCCTACGAGCAGTACTTC.

This clonotype was seen repeatedly, ten times or more. The DNA is omitted, as the CDR3 cannot be located on it reliably, and the CDR3 follows TCRdb's listing. The V gene is TRBV14, the J gene TRBJ2-2. Germline V gives CDR1 SGHDN, CDR2 FVKESK. The CDR3 length is 17 residues, termini included. The chain's CDR3 is CASSQDSWREAPGSCFF.